What follows is one TCR beta chain and its context. This specimen comes from a study of technical replicates of blood from several donors. Trimming cost V 4 bases and J 6 bases; bases outside gene matches: 11. CDR3 length equals 15 residues. Germline lookup yields CDR1 SGHNT and CDR2 YYREEE (reference sequence). Some clones are missing from TCRdb's copy, which holds only in-frame ones; the method was immunoSEQ multiplex PCR. Of tens of thousands of clones in the sample, around 89% were seen once. The source is a human donor in good health. Some clones in this sample may be carry-over from other donors' samples. Sequenced: PBMCs. The chain couples TRBV5-4 to TRBJ2-7; 9 bases match TRBD2. In DNA, the CDR3 is TGTGCCAGCAGCCGCTCCAGCGGGGGGCGAGGCGAGCAGTACTTC. The encoded protein is CASSRSSGGRGEQYF.